A selection of T cell receptor beta chains follows, all from one sample in a study of blood T cell repertoires in COVID-19. Sequencing used immunoSEQ multiplex PCR; TCRdb keeps in-frame clones, though not all of them. The repertoire holds over 250,000 clones, with over 85% as singletons. Sequencing was done on a sample of PBMCs or T cells enriched from blood (not recorded which). These receptors were collected from a woman aged 60-70 years who had recovered from COVID-19. Both conserved end residues are part of each CDR3. D genes are given only for firm matches. Clone size is given for some rows only: seen once, a few or many times, or a class if the clone is expanded.

length,J,size,D,V,CDR3,DNA
10,TRBJ2-3,.,TRBD2,TRBV20-1,CTAGGDTQYF,TGCACCGCCGGGGGGGATACGCAGTATTTT
14,TRBJ2-7,once,.,TRBV29-1,CSVEAPGAVHEQYF,TGCAGCGTTGAAGCCCCAGGGGCGGTCCACGAGCAGTACTTC
11,TRBJ2-1,.,.,TRBV12-3/TRBV12-4,CASSLLKEQFF,TGTGCCAGCAGTTTACTAAAGGAGCAGTTCTTC
14,TRBJ2-3,once,.,TRBV5-1,CASTNLEATDTQYF,TGCGCCAGCACAAACCTGGAGGCCACAGATACGCAGTATTTT
15,TRBJ2-1,.,.,TRBV9,CASSVFTSGFDEQFF,TGTGCCAGCAGCGTATTTACGAGCGGGTTTGATGAGCAGTTCTTC
15,TRBJ2-7,few,TRBD2,TRBV6-2/TRBV6-3,CASSLRLAGAYEQYF,TGTGCCAGCAGCTTACGACTAGCGGGGGCCTACGAGCAGTACTTC
15,TRBJ2-3,.,.,TRBV29-1,CSVRMGQGSADTQYF,TGCAGCGTGCGGATGGGGCAGGGGTCGGCAGATACGCAGTATTTT
15,TRBJ2-7,.,.,TRBV24-1,CATSDATGTIYEQYF,TGTGCCACCAGTGATGCGACAGGAACCATCTACGAGCAGTACTTC
15,TRBJ1-1,.,TRBD1,TRBV30,CAWSPWTGQETEAFF,TGTGCCTGGAGTCCCTGGACAGGGCAAGAGACTGAAGCTTTCTTT
14,TRBJ2-7,.,TRBD1,TRBV5-1,CATSRQGGPYEQYF,TGCGCCACTTCCCGACAGGGGGGCCCCTACGAGCAGTACTTC
14,TRBJ2-5,.,.,TRBV6-5,CAVQERGTQETQYF,TGTGCCGTTCAAGAGAGGGGGACACAAGAGACCCAGTACTTC
14,TRBJ1-1,.,.,TRBV28,CASQPGGAYTEAFF,TGTGCCAGCCAGCCGGGGGGCGCCTACACTGAAGCTTTCTTT
16,TRBJ1-6,.,.,TRBV2,CASTHGGSSYNSPLHF,TGTGCCAGCACTCACGGCGGGAGCTCCTATAATTCACCCCTCCACTTT
13,TRBJ2-2,.,.,TRBV7-9,CASSRSATGELFF,TGTGCCAGCAGCCGTAGCGCAACCGGGGAGCTGTTTTTT
15,TRBJ2-7,.,TRBD2,TRBV6-4,CASSPTLAGRDEQYF,TGTGCCAGCAGTCCGACACTAGCGGGGAGGGACGAGCAGTACTTC
16,TRBJ2-1,once,TRBD2,TRBV28,CASSFPGAGYYNEQFF,TGTGCCAGCAGTTTCCCTGGAGCGGGGTACTACAATGAGCAGTTCTTC
16,TRBJ2-3,.,.,TRBV3-1/TRBV3-2,CASSQEVAGLTWAQYF,TGTGCCAGCAGCCAAGAGGTCGCGGGACTTACCTGGGCGCAGTATTTT
16,TRBJ1-1,.,.,TRBV5-1,CASSLAGIAGNTEAFF,TGCGCCAGCAGCTTGGCGGGGATTGCGGGGAACACTGAAGCTTTCTTT
15,TRBJ2-1,.,.,TRBV18,CASSPAGPAGNEQFF,TGTGCCAGCTCACCAGCAGGGCCCGCGGGGAATGAGCAGTTCTTC
14,TRBJ1-5,.,.,TRBV19,CASKVGRVRQPQHF,TGTGCCAGTAAGGTTGGGAGGGTTCGTCAGCCCCAGCATTTT
15,TRBJ1-5,.,.,TRBV28,CASRTPGGINQPQHF,TGTGCCAGCAGGACCCCCGGGGGTATCAATCAGCCCCAGCATTTT
15,TRBJ1-6,.,TRBD1,TRBV5-1,CASSLDSGGNSPLHF,TGCGCCAGCAGCTTGGATTCAGGGGGTAATTCACCCCTCCACTTT
13,TRBJ1-3,once,.,TRBV14,CASSPRGANTIYF,TGTGCCAGCAGCCCGCGGGGCGCAAACACCATATATTTT
14,TRBJ2-2,once,TRBD2,TRBV3-1/TRBV3-2,CASSQGLAGGELFF,TGTGCCAGCAGCCAAGGACTAGCGGGCGGGGAGCTGTTTTTT
14,TRBJ1-6,.,.,TRBV28,CASTLTVYNSPLHF,TGTGCCAGCACCTTGACAGTCTATAATTCACCCCTCCACTTT
14,TRBJ1-2,.,.,TRBV28,CASSSGEATYGYTF,TGTGCCAGCAGTTCAGGGGAAGCTACCTATGGCTACACCTTC
14,TRBJ2-3,.,.,TRBV7-7,CASSPGHSTDTQYF,TGTGCTAGCAGCCCGGGACATAGCACAGATACGCAGTATTTT
14,TRBJ1-3,.,TRBD1,TRBV7-2,CASSSPGQGNTIYF,TGTGCCAGCAGCTCTCCCGGACAGGGTAACACCATATATTTT
15,TRBJ1-5,once,.,TRBV19,CASSISGADYQPQHF,TGTGCCAGTAGTATCTCTGGGGCGGATTATCAGCCCCAGCATTTT
13,TRBJ1-2,.,TRBD1,TRBV18,CASSLTGGGGYTF,TGTGCCAGCTCACTAACAGGGGGCGGTGGCTACACCTTC
16,TRBJ2-7,.,TRBD2,TRBV20-1,CSASPSGGGSSYEQYF,TGCAGTGCTAGTCCCAGCGGGGGGGGAAGCTCCTACGAGCAGTACTTC
11,TRBJ2-5,.,.,TRBV12-3/TRBV12-4,CASSLQGSQYF,TGTGCCAGCAGTCTCCAGGGGTCCCAGTACTTC
14,TRBJ2-2,few,.,TRBV11-3,CASSLAGVTGELFF,TGTGCCAGCAGCTTAGCGGGAGTGACCGGGGAGCTGTTTTTT
15,TRBJ2-5,few,TRBD2,TRBV7-3,CASSPGTSGSQTQYF,TGTGCCAGCAGCCCCGGGACTAGCGGGAGCCAGACCCAGTACTTC
14,TRBJ1-1,.,.,TRBV7-8,CASSEGSRGTEAFF,TGTGCCAGCAGCGAGGGATCCCGGGGGACTGAAGCTTTCTTT
17,TRBJ1-2,once,TRBD1,TRBV7-8,CASSYGRDRGQSYGYTF,TGTGCCAGCAGCTACGGCCGGGACAGGGGGCAGTCCTATGGCTACACCTTC
11,TRBJ1-1,once,.,TRBV5-1,CASNMGAEAFF,TGCGCCAGCAACATGGGAGCTGAAGCTTTCTTT
12,TRBJ1-1,.,.,TRBV28,CASILRSTEAFF,TGTGCCAGCATCCTTAGGAGCACTGAAGCTTTCTTT